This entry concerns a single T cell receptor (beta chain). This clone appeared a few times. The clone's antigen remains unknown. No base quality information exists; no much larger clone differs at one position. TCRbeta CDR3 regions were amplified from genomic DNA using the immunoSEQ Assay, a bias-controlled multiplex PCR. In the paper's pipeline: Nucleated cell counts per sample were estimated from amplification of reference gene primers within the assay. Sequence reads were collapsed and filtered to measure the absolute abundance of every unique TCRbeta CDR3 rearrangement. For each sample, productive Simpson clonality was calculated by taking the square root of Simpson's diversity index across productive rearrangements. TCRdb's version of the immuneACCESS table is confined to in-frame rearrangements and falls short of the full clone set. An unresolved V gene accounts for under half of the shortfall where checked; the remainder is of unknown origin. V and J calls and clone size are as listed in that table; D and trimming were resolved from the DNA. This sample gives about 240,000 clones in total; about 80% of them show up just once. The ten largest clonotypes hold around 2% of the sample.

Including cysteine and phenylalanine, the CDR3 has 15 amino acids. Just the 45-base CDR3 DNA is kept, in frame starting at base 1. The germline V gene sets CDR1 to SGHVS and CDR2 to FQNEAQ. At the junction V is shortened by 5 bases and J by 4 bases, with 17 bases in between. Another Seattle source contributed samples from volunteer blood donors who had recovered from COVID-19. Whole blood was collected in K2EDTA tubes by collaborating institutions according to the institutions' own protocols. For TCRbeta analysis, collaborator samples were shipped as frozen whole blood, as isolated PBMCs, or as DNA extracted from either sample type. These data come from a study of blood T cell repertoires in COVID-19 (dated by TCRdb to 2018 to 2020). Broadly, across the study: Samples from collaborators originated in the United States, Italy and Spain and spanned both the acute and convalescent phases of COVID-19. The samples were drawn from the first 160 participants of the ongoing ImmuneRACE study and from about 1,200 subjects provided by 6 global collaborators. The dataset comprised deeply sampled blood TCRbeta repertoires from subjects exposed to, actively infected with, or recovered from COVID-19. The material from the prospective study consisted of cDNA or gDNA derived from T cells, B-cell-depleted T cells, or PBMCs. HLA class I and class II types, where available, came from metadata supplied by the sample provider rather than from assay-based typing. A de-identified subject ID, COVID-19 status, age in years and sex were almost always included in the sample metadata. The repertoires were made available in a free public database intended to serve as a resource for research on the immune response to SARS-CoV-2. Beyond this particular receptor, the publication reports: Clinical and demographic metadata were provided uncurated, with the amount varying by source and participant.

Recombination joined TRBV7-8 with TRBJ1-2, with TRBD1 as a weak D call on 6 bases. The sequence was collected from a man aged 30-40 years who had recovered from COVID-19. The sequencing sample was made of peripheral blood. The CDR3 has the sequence CASSRGSRGFYGYTF. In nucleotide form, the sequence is TGTGCCAGCAGCCGAGGCAGCAGGGGATTCTATGGCTACACCTTC.